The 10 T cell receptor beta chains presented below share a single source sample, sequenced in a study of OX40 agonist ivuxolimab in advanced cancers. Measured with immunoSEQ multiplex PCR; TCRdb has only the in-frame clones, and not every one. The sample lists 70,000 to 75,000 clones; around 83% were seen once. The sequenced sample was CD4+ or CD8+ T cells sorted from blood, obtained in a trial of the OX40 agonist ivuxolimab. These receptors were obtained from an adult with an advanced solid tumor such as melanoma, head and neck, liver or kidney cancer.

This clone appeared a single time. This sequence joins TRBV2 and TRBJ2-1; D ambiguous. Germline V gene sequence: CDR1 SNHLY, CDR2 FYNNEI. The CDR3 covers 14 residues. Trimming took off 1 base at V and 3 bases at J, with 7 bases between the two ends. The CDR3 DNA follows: TGTGCCAGCAGTGAAGAAGCAGGCTACAATGAGCAGTTCTTC. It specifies CASSEEAGYNEQFF.

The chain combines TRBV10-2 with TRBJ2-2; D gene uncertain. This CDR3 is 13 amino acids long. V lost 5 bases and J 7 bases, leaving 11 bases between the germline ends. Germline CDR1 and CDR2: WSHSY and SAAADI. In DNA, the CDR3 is TGCGCCAGCAGTCGAACGGCCGTCGGGGAGCTGTTTTTT. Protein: CASSRTAVGELFF.

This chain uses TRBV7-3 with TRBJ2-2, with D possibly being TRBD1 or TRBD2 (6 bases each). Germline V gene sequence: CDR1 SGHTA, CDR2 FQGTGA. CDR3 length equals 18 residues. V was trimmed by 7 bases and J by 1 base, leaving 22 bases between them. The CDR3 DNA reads TGTGCCAGCATCCCCTCGAGAGAGGGGGGCAAGAACACCGGGGAGCTGTTTTTT. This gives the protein CASIPSREGGKNTGELFF.

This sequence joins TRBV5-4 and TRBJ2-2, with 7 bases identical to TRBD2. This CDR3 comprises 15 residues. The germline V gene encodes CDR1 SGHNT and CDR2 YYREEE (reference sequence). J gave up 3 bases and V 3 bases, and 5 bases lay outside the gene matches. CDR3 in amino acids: CASSWLSGDTGELFF. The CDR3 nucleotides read TGTGCCAGCAGCTGGCTAAGCGGGGACACCGGGGAGCTGTTTTTT. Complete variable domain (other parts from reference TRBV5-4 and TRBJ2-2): ETGVTQSPTHLIKTRGQQVTLRCSSQSGHNTVSWYQQALGQGPQFIFQYYREEENGRGNFPPRFSGLQFPNYSSELNVNALELDDSALYLCASSWLSGDTGELFFGEGSRLTVL.

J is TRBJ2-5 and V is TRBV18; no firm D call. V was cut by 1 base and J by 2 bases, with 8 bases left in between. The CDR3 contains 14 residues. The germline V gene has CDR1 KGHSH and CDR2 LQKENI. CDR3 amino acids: CASSPRSQQETQYF. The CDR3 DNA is TGTGCCAGCTCACCACGAAGTCAGCAAGAGACCCAGTACTTC.

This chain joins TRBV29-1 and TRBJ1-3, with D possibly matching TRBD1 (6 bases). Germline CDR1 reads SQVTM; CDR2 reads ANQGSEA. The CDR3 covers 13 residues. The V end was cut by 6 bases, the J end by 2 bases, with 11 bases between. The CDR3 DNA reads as TGCAGCGTGGCCGGGACACCTGGAAACACCATATATTTT. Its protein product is CSVAGTPGNTIYF.

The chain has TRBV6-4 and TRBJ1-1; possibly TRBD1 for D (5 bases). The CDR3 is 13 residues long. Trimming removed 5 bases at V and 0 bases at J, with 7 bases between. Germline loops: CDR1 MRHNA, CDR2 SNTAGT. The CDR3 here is CASSRDLNTEAFF. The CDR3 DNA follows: TGTGCCAGCAGTAGGGACCTGAACACTGAAGCTTTCTTT.

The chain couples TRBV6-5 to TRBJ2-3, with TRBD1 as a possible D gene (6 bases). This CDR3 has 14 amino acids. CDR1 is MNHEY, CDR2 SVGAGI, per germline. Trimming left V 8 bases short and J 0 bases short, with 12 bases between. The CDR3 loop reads CASATGWSTDTQYF. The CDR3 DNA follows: TGTGCCAGCGCGACAGGATGGAGCACAGATACGCAGTATTTT.

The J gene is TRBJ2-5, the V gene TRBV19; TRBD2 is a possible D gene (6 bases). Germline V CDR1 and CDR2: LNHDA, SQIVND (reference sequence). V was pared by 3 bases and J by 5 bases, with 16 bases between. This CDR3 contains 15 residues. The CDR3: CASSISGSRGETQYF. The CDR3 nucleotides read TGTGCCAGTAGTATTTCGGGGTCCCGGGGGGAGACCCAGTACTTC.

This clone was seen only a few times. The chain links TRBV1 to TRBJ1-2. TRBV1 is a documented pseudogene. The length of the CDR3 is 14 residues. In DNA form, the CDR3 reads TGCACCAGCAGCATACTAACGAGGGACTATGGCTACACCTTC. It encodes CTSSILTRDYGYTF.